The 8 T cell receptor beta chains in this list originate from one sample, sequenced in a study of blood T cell repertoires in COVID-19. The data were produced by immunoSEQ multiplex PCR, yet TCRdb's version contains in-frame clones alone and is incomplete. This sample has about 140,000 clones, with 85% to 90% found just once. The sequencing input was peripheral blood. The receptors derive from a human donor in a cohort sampled during active COVID-19.

This sequence joins TRBV14 and TRBJ1-3; TRBD1 is a possible D gene (6 bases). Germline CDR1 is SGHDN and CDR2 is FVKESK. The CDR3 is 14 residues long. V gave up 4 bases and J gave up 3 bases, with 10 bases separating them. The CDR3 loop is CASSPTGFGNTIYF. CDR3 nucleotide sequence: TGTGCCAGCAGCCCCACAGGGTTTGGAAACACCATATATTTT.

The rearrangement uses TRBV5-1 and TRBJ2-3; no clear D gene. Deletions cut 4 bases from V and 0 bases from J, with 15 bases between. The CDR3 has 16 amino acids. Germline-derived CDR1 and CDR2 are SGHRS and YFSETQ. The CDR3 loop reads CASSPRPSTSTDTQYF. For the CDR3, the DNA is TGCGCCAGCAGCCCCCGTCCCTCTACCAGCACAGATACGCAGTATTTT.

The J gene is TRBJ1-4, the V gene TRBV5-6; D may be TRBD1 (6 bases). CDR3 length equals 14 residues. V gave up 1 base and J gave up 7 bases, with 11 bases separating them. The germline V gene has CDR1 SGHDT and CDR2 YYEEEE. The CDR3 reads CASSLRGAAEKLFF. The CDR3 DNA reads as TGTGCCAGCAGCTTGCGGGGGGCGGCTGAAAAACTGTTTTTT.

V and J are TRBV13 and TRBJ2-7; TRBD2 agrees at 12 bases. V was clipped by 6 bases and J by 1 base; unmatched bases: 4. In germline, CDR1 is PRHDT, CDR2 FYEKMQ (reference sequence). The length of the CDR3 is 15 residues. CDR3 amino acids: CASRLGLAGSYEQYF. As DNA, the CDR3 is TGTGCCAGCAGGTTGGGACTAGCGGGTTCCTACGAGCAGTACTTC.

The chain is built from TRBV29-1 and TRBJ2-3; 11 bases are shared with TRBD2. Germline CDR1 reads SQVTM; CDR2 reads ANQGSEA. The CDR3 length is 17 residues. V dropped 5 bases and J dropped 7; count of bases not matched to a gene: 17. The chain's CDR3 is CSVTTSGRRTGRNTQYF. CDR3 sequence (DNA): TGCAGCGTTACCACTAGCGGGAGAAGAACGGGTCGGAATACGCAGTATTTT.

The chain has TRBV7-8 and TRBJ2-4; TRBD2 is a possible D gene (6 bases). This CDR3 is 12 amino acids long. Trimming left V 9 bases short and J 5 bases short, with 11 bases between. Germline V gene lookup returns CDR1 SGHVS and CDR2 FQNEAQ. The CDR3 sequence: CASGGGENIQYF. CDR3 bases: TGTGCCAGTGGGGGAGGTGAAAACATTCAGTACTTC.

The chain couples TRBV30 to TRBJ2-2; D perhaps matches TRBD2 (7 bases). The germline V and J ends were trimmed by 4 bases and 5 bases, with 23 bases remaining between them. CDR1 GTSNPN and CDR2 SVGIG come from the germline V gene (reference sequence). The CDR3 covers 17 residues. The CDR3 sequence: CAWKGGRARRRTGELFF. In DNA form, the CDR3 reads TGTGCCTGGAAAGGGGGGAGGGCCCGACGGAGGACCGGGGAGCTGTTTTTT.

This chain connects TRBV4-1 to TRBJ2-1, with TRBD2 identical over 9 bases. Germline V gives CDR1 MGHRA, CDR2 YSYEKL. This CDR3 is built from 16 residues. V lost 5 bases, J lost 4 bases, and 9 bases stayed unmatched. CDR3 amino acids: CASSDLAGVSYNEQFF. Here the CDR3 DNA reads TGCGCCAGCAGCGACTTAGCGGGAGTATCTTACAATGAGCAGTTCTTC.